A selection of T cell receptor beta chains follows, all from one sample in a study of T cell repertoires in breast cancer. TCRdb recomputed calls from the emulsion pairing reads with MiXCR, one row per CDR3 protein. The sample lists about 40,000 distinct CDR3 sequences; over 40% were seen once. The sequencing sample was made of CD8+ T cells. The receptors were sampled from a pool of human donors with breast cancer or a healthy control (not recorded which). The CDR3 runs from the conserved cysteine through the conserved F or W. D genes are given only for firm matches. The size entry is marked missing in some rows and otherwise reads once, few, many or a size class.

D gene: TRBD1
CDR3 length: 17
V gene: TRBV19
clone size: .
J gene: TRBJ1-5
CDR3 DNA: TGTGCCAGTAGTCCGCACCACCGACAGGGAGGCAATCAGCCCCAGCATTTT
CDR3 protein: CASSPHHRQGGNQPQHF

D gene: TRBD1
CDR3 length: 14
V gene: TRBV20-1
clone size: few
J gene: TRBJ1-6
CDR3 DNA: TGCAGTGCTAGAGTTGGGACAGATAATTCACCCCTCCACTTT
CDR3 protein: CSARVGTDNSPLHF

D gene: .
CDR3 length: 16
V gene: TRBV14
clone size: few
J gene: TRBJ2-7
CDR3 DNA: TGTGCCAGCAGCCAAGATTCCTTTTCCTTCTCCTACGAGCAGTACTTC
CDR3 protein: CASSQDSFSFSYEQYF

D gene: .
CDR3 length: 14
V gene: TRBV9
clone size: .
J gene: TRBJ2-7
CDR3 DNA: TGTGCCAGCAGCGTTGGGGTATCGGCCTACGAGCAGTACTTC
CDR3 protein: CASSVGVSAYEQYF

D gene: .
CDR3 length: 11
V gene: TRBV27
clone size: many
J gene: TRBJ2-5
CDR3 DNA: TGTGCCAGCAGAGGGGAAGAGACCCAGTACTTC
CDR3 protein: CASRGEETQYF

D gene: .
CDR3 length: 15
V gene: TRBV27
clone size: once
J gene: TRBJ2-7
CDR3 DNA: TGTGCCAGCAGTTCCCTTGGGGCTACTATCTACGAGCAGTACTTC
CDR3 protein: CASSSLGATIYEQYF

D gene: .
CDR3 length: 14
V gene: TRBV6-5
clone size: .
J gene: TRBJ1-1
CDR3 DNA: TGTGCCAGCAGTTACTCGAGGGGTAGCACTGAAGCTTTCTTT
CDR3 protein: CASSYSRGSTEAFF

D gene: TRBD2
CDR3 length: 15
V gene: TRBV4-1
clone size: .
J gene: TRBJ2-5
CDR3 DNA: TGCGCCAGCAGCCCCCGACTAGCAGGAGTAGAGACCCAGTACTTC
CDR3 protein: CASSPRLAGVETQYF

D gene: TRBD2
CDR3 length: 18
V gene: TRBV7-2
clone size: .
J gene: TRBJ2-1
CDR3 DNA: TGTGCCAGCAGCTTAGGACTAGCGGGGGGACTCTCCTACAATGAGCAGTTCTTC
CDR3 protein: CASSLGLAGGLSYNEQFF

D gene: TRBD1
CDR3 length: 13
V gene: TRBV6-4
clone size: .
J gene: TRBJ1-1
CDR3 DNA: TGTGCCAGCAGGACTACAGGGGACACTGAAGCTTTCTTT
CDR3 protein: CASRTTGDTEAFF

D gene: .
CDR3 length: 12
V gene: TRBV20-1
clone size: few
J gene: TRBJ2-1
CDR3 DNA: TGCAGTGCTAGAAGAGTCTACAATGAGCAGTTCTTC
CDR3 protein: CSARRVYNEQFF

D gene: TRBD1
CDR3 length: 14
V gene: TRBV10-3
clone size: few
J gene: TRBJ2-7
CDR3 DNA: TGTGCCACTACACCGGGACAGGGGGCCTACGAGCAGTACTTC
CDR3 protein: CATTPGQGAYEQYF

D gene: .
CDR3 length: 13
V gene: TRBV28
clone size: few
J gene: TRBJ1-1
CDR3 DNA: TGTGCCAGCTCGGGGGTAGCGGACACTGAAGCTTTCTTT
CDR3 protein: CASSGVADTEAFF

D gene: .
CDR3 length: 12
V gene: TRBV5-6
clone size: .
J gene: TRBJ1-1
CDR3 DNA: TGTGCCAGCAGTTACGGGGCTACAAAAGCTTTCTTT
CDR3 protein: CASSYGATKAFF

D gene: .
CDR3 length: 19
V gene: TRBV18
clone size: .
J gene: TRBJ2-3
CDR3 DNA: TGTGCCAGCTCACCACCTTTTTCCCTGGGACCAACGCACACAGATACGCAGTATTTT
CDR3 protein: CASSPPFSLGPTHTDTQYF

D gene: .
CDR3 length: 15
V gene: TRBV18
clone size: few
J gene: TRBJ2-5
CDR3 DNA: TGTGCCAGCTCACCAGTCTCGGACACCGGGGGGACCCAGTACTTC
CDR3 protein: CASSPVSDTGGTQYF

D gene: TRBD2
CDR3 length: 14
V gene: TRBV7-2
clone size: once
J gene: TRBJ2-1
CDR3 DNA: TGTGCCGGCAGCCAGGGACTAGCGGGATTTGAGCAGTTCTTC
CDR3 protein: CAGSQGLAGFEQFF

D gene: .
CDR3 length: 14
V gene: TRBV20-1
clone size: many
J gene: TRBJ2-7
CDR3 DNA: TGCAGTGCAAGGAAGGTAGGGGTGGACTACGAGCAGTACTTC
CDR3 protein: CSARKVGVDYEQYF

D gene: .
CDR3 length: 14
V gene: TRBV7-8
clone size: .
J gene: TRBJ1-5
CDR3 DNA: TGTGCCAGCAGCGTCCGGGACCTTAATCAGCCCCAGCATTTT
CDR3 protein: CASSVRDLNQPQHF

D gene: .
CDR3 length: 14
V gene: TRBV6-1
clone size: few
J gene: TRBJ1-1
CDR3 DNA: TGTGCCAGCAGTGAAAGGGGACAGAACACTGAAGCTTTCTTT
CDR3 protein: CASSERGQNTEAFF

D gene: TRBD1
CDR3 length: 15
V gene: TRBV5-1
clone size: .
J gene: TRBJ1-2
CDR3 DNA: TGCGCCAGCAGCTTGGGACAGGGGATCGACTATGGCTACACCTTC
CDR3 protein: CASSLGQGIDYGYTF

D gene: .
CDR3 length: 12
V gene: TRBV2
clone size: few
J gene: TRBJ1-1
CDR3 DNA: TGTGCCAGCAGTGAAGTTCACACTGAAGCTTTCTTT
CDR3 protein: CASSEVHTEAFF

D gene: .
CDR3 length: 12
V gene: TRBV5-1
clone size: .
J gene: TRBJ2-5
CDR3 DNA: TGCGCCAGCAGCTCTAGACAAGAGACCCAGTACTTC
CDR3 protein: CASSSRQETQYF

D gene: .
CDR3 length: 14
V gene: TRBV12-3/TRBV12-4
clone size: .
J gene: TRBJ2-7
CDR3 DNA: TGTGCCAGCAGTCCCCGTGAGGAGTCCTACGAGCAGTACTTC
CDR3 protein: CASSPREESYEQYF

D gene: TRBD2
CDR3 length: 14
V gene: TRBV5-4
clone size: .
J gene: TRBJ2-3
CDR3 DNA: TGTGCCAGCAGCTCGCGGGACTATTCAGATACGCAGTATTTT
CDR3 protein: CASSSRDYSDTQYF

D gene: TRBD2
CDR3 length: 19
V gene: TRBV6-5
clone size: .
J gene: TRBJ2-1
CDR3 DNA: TGTGCCAGCGATCCCCCCCTGGGGGAGGGAAGAGGCTCCTACAATGAGCAGTTCTTC
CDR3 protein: CASDPPLGEGRGSYNEQFF

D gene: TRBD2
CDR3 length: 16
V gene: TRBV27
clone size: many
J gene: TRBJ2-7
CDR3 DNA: TGTGCCAGCAGTTCCCTCCATAGCGGGAGAACCTACGAGCAGTACTTC
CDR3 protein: CASSSLHSGRTYEQYF

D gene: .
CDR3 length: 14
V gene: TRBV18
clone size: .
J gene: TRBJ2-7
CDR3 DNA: TGTGCCAGCTCACCGCAGACAGACTCAGGCGAGCAGTACTTC
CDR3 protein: CASSPQTDSGEQYF

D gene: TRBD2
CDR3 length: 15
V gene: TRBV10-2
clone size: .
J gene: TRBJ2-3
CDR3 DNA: TGCGCCAGCAGTGACGCGGGGGAACTCACAGATACGCAGTATTTT
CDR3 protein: CASSDAGELTDTQYF

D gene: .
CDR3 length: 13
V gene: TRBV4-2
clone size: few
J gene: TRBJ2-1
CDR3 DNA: TGTGCCAGCAGCCCCGGGGGAATCAATGAGCAGTTCTTC
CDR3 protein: CASSPGGINEQFF

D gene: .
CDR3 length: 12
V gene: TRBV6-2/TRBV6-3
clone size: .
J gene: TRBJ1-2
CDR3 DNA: TGTGCCAGCAGCCAGGCTAACTATGGCTACACCTTC
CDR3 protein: CASSQANYGYTF

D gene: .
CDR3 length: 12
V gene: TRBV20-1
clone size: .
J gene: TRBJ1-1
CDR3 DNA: TGCAGTGCTAGACGACTGAACACTGAAGCTTTCTTT
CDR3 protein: CSARRLNTEAFF

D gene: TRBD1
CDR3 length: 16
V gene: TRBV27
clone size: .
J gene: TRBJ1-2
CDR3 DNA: TGTGCCAGCGGTTTGACAGGGGGCGATCGCTACTATGGCTACACCTTC
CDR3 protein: CASGLTGGDRYYGYTF

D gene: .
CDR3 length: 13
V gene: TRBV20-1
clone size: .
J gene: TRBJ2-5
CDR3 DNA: TGCAGTTCCTCGGGCGGGGTCCAAGAGACCCAGTACTTC
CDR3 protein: CSSSGGVQETQYF

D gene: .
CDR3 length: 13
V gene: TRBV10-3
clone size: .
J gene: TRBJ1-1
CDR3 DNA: TGTGCCATCAGTGGATCCGGTAACACTGAAGCTTTCTTT
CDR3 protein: CAISGSGNTEAFF

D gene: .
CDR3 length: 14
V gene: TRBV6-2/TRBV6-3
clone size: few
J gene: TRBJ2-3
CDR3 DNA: TGTGCCAGCAGTCAACAGTCAGGCGGGGCCGTGCAGTATTTT
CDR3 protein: CASSQQSGGAVQYF

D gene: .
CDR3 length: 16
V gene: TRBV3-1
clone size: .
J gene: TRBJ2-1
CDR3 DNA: TGTGCCAGCAGCCACGCCGGGACACAGACCCACAATGAGCAGTTCTTC
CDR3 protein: CASSHAGTQTHNEQFF

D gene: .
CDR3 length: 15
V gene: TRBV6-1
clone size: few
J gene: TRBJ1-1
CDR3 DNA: TGTGCCAGCAGCCACACAGGCCTACTGAACACTGAAGCTTTCTTT
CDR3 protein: CASSHTGLLNTEAFF

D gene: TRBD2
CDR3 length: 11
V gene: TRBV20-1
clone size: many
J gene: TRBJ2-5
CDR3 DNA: TGCAGTGCTCAGAGGGAGGGGACCCAGTACTTC
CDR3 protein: CSAQREGTQYF

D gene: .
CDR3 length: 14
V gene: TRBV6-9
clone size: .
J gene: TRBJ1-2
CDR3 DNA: TGTGCCAGCAGTTACATTCAGGGAACCTATGGCTACACCTTC
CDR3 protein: CASSYIQGTYGYTF

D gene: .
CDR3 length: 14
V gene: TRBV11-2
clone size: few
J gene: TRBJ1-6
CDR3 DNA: TGTGCCAGCAACACAGGGAGGGGTAATTCACCCCTCCACTTT
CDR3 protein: CASNTGRGNSPLHF

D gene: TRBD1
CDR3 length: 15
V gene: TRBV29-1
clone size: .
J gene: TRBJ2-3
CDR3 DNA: TGCAGCGTTGAAGGGGGGACAGGCCTCACAGATACGCAGTATTTT
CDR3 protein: CSVEGGTGLTDTQYF

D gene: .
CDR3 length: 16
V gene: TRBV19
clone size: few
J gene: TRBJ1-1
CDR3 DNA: TGTGCCAGTAGTAGCCCGTTCAGGGTTGTGAACACTGAAGCTTTCTTT
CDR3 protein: CASSSPFRVVNTEAFF

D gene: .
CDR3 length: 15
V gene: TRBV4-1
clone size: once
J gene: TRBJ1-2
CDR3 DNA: TGCGCCAGCAGCCAAGCACCAAATACTAACTATGGCTACACCTTC
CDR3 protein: CASSQAPNTNYGYTF

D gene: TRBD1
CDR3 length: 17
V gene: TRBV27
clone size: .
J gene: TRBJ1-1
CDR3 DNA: TGTGCCAGCAGTTTACACAGACAGGGTCTTTGGCTCACTGAAGCTTTCTTT
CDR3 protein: CASSLHRQGLWLTEAFF

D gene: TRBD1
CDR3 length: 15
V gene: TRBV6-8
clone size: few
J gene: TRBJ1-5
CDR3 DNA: TGTGCCAGCAGCCGAGACAGGGCCAGCAATCAGCCCCAGCATTTT
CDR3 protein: CASSRDRASNQPQHF

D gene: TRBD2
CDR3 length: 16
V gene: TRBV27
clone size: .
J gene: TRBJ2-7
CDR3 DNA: TGTGCCAGCAGTTTATCCGGACTAGCGGGGGCCTACGAGCAGTACTTC
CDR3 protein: CASSLSGLAGAYEQYF

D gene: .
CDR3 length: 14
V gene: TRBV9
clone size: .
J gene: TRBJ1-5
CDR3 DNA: TGTGCCAGCAGTGAGGGAGATCGGAATCAGCCCCAGCATTTT
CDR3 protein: CASSEGDRNQPQHF